This T cell receptor beta chain originates from a study of cytotoxic CD8 clonotypes in ibrutinib-treated CLL. Assay used: immunoSEQ multiplex PCR; TCRdb lists only in-frame clones, some missing. This sample carries about 120,000 clones, under 70% of them seen once, and the ten largest clones take more than 35%. A single count supports this clone. The V segment lost 0 bases and the J segment 2 bases; nucleotides outside the gene matches: 2. CDR1 SGDLS and CDR2 YYNGEE come from the germline V gene. CDR3 length: 16 amino acids. The V call is TRBV9, the J call TRBJ2-6; 7 bases match TRBD1. The sample in question was PBMCs, obtained after 24 months of ibrutinib treatment. The sequence derives from a human donor with chronic lymphocytic leukemia. CDR3 amino acids: CASSVGTGAGANVLTF. The CDR3 DNA sequence: TGTGCCAGCAGCGTAGGAACAGGGGCTGGGGCCAACGTCCTGACTTTC.